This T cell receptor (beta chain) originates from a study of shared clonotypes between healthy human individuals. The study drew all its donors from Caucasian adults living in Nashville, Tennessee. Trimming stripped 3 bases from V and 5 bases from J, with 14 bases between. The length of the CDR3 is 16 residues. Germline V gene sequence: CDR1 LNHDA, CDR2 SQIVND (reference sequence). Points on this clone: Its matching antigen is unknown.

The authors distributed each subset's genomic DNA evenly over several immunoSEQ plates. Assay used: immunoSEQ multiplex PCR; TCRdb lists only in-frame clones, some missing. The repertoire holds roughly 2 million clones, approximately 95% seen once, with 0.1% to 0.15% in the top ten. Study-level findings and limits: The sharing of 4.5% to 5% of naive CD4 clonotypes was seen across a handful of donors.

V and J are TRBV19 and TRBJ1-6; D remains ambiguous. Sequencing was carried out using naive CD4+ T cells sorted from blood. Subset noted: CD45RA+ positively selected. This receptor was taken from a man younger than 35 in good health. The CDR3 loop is CASSIADDINNSPLHF. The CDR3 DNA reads TGTGCCAGTAGTATCGCGGACGACATAAATAATTCACCCCTCCACTTT.